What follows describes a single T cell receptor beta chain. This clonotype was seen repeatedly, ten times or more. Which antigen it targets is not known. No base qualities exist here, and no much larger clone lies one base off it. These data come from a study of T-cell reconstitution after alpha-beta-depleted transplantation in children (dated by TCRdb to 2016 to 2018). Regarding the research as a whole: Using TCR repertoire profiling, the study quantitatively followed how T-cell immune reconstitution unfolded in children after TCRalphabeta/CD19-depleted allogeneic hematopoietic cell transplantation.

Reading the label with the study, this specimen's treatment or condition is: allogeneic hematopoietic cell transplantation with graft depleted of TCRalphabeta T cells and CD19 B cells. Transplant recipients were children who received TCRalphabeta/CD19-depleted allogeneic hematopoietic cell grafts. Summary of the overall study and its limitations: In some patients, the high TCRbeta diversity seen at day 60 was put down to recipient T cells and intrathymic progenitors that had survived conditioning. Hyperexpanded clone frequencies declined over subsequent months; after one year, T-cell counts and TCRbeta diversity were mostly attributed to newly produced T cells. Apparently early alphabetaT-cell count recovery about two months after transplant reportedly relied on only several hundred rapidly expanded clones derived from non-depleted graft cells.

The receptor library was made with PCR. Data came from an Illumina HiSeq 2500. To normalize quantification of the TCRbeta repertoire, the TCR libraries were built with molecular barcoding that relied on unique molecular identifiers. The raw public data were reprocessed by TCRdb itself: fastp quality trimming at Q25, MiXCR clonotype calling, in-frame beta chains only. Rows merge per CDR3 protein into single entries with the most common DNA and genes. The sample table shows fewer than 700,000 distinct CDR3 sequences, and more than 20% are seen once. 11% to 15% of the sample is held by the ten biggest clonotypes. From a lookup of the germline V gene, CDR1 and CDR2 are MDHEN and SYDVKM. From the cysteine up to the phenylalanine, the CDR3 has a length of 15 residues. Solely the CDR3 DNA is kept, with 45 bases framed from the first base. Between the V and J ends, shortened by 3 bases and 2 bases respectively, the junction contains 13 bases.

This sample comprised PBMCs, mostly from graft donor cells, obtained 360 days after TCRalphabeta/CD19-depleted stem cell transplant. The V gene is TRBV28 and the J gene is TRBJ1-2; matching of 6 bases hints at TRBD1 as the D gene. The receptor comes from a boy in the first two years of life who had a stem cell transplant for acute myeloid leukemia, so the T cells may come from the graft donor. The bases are TGTGCCAGCAGTTTGGGGGGAACAGGGAACTATGGCTACACCTTC. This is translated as CASSLGGTGNYGYTF.